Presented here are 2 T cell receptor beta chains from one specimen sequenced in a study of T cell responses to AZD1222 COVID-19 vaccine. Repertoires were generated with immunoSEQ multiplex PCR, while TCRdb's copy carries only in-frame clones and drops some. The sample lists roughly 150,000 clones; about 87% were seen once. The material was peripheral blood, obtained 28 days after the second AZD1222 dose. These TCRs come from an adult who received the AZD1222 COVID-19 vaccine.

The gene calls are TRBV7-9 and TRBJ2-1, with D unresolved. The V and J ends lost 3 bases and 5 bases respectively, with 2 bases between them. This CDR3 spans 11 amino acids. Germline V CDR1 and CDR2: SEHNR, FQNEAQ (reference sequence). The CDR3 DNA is TGTGCCAGCAGCTTGGACAATGAGCAGTTCTTC. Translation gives CASSLDNEQFF.

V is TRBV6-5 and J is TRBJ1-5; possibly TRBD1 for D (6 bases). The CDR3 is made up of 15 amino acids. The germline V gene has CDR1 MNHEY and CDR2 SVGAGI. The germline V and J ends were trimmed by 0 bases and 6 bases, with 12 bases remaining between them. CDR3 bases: TGTGCCAGCAGTTACTCGATAGGGGGGACTCAGCCCCAGCATTTT. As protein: CASSYSIGGTQPQHF.